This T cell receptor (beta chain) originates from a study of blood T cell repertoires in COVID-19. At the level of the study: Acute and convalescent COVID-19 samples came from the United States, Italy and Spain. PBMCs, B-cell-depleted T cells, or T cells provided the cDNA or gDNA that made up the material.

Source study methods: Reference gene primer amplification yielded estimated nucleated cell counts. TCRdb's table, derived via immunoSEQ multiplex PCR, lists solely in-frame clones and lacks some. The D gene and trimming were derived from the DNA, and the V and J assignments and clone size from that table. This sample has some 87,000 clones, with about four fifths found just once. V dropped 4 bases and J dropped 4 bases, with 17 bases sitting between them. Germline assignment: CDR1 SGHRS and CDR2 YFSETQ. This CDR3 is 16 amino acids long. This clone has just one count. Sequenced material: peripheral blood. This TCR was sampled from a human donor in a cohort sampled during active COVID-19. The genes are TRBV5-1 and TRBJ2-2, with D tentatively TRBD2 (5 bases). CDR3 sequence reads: CASSHTSGMLTGELFF. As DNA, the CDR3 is TGCGCCAGCAGCCACACTAGTGGGATGCTCACCGGGGAGCTGTTTTTT.